Detailed here is one T cell receptor (beta chain). These data come from a study of blood T cell repertoires in COVID-19. The assay was immunoSEQ multiplex PCR, and TCRdb's table has in-frame clones only and misses some. The sample has 390,000 or so clones; 80% to 90% are singletons. Sequencing input: PBMCs or T cells enriched from blood (not recorded which). The sequence came from a man aged 18 to 29 who had recovered from COVID-19.

This chain's CDR3 is CASSPGQSFNSPLHF. The CDR3 region has the DNA TGTGCCAGCAGCCCTGGACAGAGCTTCAATTCACCCCTCCACTTT. The chain joins TRBV5-8 to TRBJ1-6; maybe TRBD1 (6 bases). The germline V gene has CDR1 SGHTS and CDR2 YDEGEE. The CDR3 has 15 residues. V was cut by 4 bases and J by 7 bases, with 15 bases left in between. The whole variable domain, filled in from reference TRBV5-8 and TRBJ1-6, reads EAGVTQSPTHLIKTRGQQATLRCSPISGHTSVYWYQQALGLGLQFLLWYDEGEERNRGNFPPRFSGRQFPNYSSELNVNALELEDSALYLCASSPGQSFNSPLHFGNGTRLTVT.